The 4 T cell receptor beta chains below come from one sample, sequenced in a study of blood T cells in healthy people across ages. The use of a sample-barcoded 5' primer and a J-beta primer mix characterized a second PCR of roughly 7 to 11 cycles. TCRdb reprocessed the 5' RACE reads with MiXCR, giving one entry per CDR3 protein. In the table there are around 1,900,000 distinct CDR3 sequences, 35% to 50% of which are singletons. Sample: blood. The receptors here all came from a human donor in good health.

The rearrangement uses TRBV7-9 and TRBJ1-1; 8 bases match TRBD1. Germline loops: CDR1 SEHNR, CDR2 FQNEAQ (reference sequence). The CDR3 runs to 17 residues. With V trimmed by 2 bases and J by 6 bases, 14 bases remained unmatched. The CDR3 region is CASSLPDRGRGPAEAFF. The CDR3 DNA is TGTGCCAGCAGCTTACCTGACAGGGGTAGAGGACCTGCTGAAGCTTTCTTT.

The chain carries TRBV24-1 and TRBJ1-5; D possibly corresponds to TRBD1 (5 bases). The V end was cut by 3 bases, the J end by 3 bases, with 8 bases between. The CDR3 extends over 14 amino acids. Germline assignment: CDR1 KGHDR and CDR2 SFDVKD. The chain's CDR3 is CATSDGTFNQPQHF. CDR3 in DNA: TGTGCCACCAGTGATGGGACCTTCAATCAGCCCCAGCATTTT.

To note about this clonotype: One base away lies a much larger clone, so this may be a sequencing read error. The V and J genes are TRBV4-3 and TRBJ2-4, with D perhaps TRBD1 or TRBD2 (5 bases each). Germline-derived CDR1 and CDR2 are LGHNA and YSLEER. V dropped 1 base and J dropped 3 bases, with 19 bases sitting between them. The CDR3 has 18 residues. The CDR3 region has the DNA TGCGCCAGCAGCCAAGGCTCTAGCAGGGCGGCGGTCAAAAACATTCAGTACTTC. Translation gives CASSQGSSRAAVKNIQYF.

The rearrangement joins TRBV27 to TRBJ2-6; 13 nucleotides line up with TRBD2. CDR3 size: 15 residues. Germline V gene sequence: CDR1 MNHEY, CDR2 SMNVEV (reference sequence). CDR3 protein: CTSGRVPSGANVLTF. In DNA, the CDR3 is TGTACTAGCGGGAGGGTCCCCTCTGGGGCCAACGTCCTGACTTTC.